This passage covers 30 T cell receptor beta chains from one sample sequenced in a study of PD-L1 blockade in urothelial cancer. The assay was immunoSEQ multiplex PCR, and TCRdb's table has in-frame clones only and misses some. Among tens of thousands of clones, around 83% were seen once, and the ten largest hold around a tenth. The time point is: pretreatment peripheral blood. The sequenced sample was PBMCs, obtained around atezolizumab (anti-PD-L1) treatment. The receptors were sampled from a woman aged 70-85 years with urothelial cancer.

This clone was seen only a few times. The chain is built from TRBV18 and TRBJ2-2; D is unresolved. This CDR3 has 12 amino acids. Germline CDR1 reads KGHSH; CDR2 reads LQKENI. With 6 bases removed from V and 8 bases from J, the gap between germline ends came to 10 bases. CDR3 bases: TGTGCCAGCTCGACTTCCGTTGGGGAGCTGTTTTTT. Protein product: CASSTSVGELFF.

CDR3 DNA sequence: TGTGCCATCAGTGCTTTCCAGGGGGCGGGAGTTTATCCAGATACGCAGTATTTT. Residues: CAISAFQGAGVYPDTQYF. The chain recombines TRBV10-3 with TRBJ2-3; D is possibly TRBD1 (8 bases). Germline CDR1 is ENHRY and CDR2 is SYGVKD. The CDR3 consists of 18 residues. Trimming shortened V by 4 bases and J by 4 bases, and 24 bases separated the two germline ends.

The rearrangement links TRBV30 to TRBJ1-2; 9 bases are a match to TRBD1. There are 13 residues in the CDR3. CDR1 and CDR2 from the germline V gene are GTSNPN and SVGIG (reference sequence). The ends lost 1 base at V and 8 bases at J; junction bases unmatched: 5. CDR3 residues: CAWSGGQGRGYTF. CDR3 bases: TGTGCCTGGAGTGGGGGACAGGGACGCGGCTACACCTTC.

The V gene is TRBV4-3, the J gene TRBJ2-7; 8 bases are a match to TRBD1. V shed 3 bases, J shed 1 base, and the junction held 5 bases outside the gene matches. The V gene's germline CDR1 is LGHNA and CDR2 YSLEER. This CDR3 has 15 residues. The CDR3 region is CASSQGQDLSYEQYF. The CDR3 DNA follows: TGCGCCAGCAGCCAGGGACAGGACCTTTCCTACGAGCAGTACTTC.

This sequence joins TRBV11-2 and TRBJ1-1, with a possible D match to TRBD1 (5 bases). Trimming pared 1 base from V and 3 bases from J, leaving 12 bases between. The germline V gene has CDR1 SGHAT and CDR2 FQNNGV. This CDR3 has 15 residues. The CDR3 bases are TGTGCCAGCAGCTTAGGGGACTCGGGGCACACTGAAGCTTTCTTT. This translates into CASSLGDSGHTEAFF.

This chain connects TRBV6-5 to TRBJ2-2; tentative D call: TRBD2 (6 bases). The length of the CDR3 is 15 residues. Trimming took off 3 bases at V and 3 bases at J, with 11 bases between the two ends. The germline gives CDR1 MNHEY, CDR2 SVGAGI. CDR3 DNA: TGTGCCAGCAGTTATGGGGGAGGAGACACCGGGGAGCTGTTTTTT. Translation gives CASSYGGGDTGELFF.

This clone has only one observation. The chain has TRBV29-1 and TRBJ1-1; D may be TRBD1 (5 bases). V lost 5 bases to trimming and J lost 2 bases, with 18 bases between them. The CDR3 extends over 15 amino acids. Germline V gene sequence: CDR1 SQVTM, CDR2 ANQGSEA. In DNA, the CDR3 is TGCAGCGTTAGACTTCGACAGAAAGTTAACACTGAAGCTTTCTTT. Amino acid sequence: CSVRLRQKVNTEAFF.

This clone was seen a single time. J is TRBJ2-4 and V is TRBV5-4, with 14 bases identical to TRBD2. CDR1 and CDR2 (germline): SGHNT, YYREEE (reference sequence). Trimming took 3 bases from V and 6 from J; bases not matched to a gene: 5. The CDR3 contains 16 residues. CDR3 protein: CASSWTSGGQGNIQYF. The CDR3 DNA follows: TGTGCCAGCAGCTGGACTAGCGGGGGGCAGGGAAACATTCAGTACTTC.

J is TRBJ2-4 and V is TRBV27, with a weak D call TRBD1 (6 bases). This CDR3 is 16 amino acids long. Germline V gene lookup returns CDR1 MNHEY and CDR2 SMNVEV (reference sequence). V dropped 8 bases and J dropped 0 bases, with 17 bases sitting between them. The DNA of the CDR3 is TGTGCCAGCGGGCCGGCTGACAGGTTAGCCAAAAACATTCAGTACTTC. Its protein product is CASGPADRLAKNIQYF.

This clone was seen once. This chain connects TRBV7-8 to TRBJ1-6; D possibly corresponds to TRBD1 (5 bases). CDR3 size: 16 residues. V lost 4 bases, J lost 8 bases, and 18 bases lay in between. Germline lookup yields CDR1 SGHVS and CDR2 FQNEAQ. CDR3 DNA sequence: TGTGCCAGCAGCTCTGGTTCGGGGGGGAGTTATTCACCCCTCCACTTT. Protein sequence: CASSSGSGGSYSPLHF.

This chain links TRBV27 with TRBJ2-2, with TRBD2 identical over 7 bases. J lost 6 bases, V lost 6 bases, and 10 bases had no gene match. CDR1 MNHEY and CDR2 SMNVEV come from the germline V gene (reference sequence). This CDR3 spans 15 amino acids. The CDR3, as DNA: TGTGCCAGCAGGCAGGGAGGGAGGGTGGCCGGGGAGCTGTTTTTT. Amino acid sequence: CASRQGGRVAGELFF.

The CDR3 protein is CASSFISGQGHRTDTQYF. CDR3 sequence (DNA): TGTGCCAGCAGCTTCATAAGCGGACAGGGGCATCGGACAGATACGCAGTATTTT. This chain links TRBV7-6 with TRBJ2-3; 9 bases match TRBD1. Germline V lookup: CDR1 SGHVS, CDR2 FNYEAQ. The CDR3 covers 18 residues. Unmatched junction bases numbered 13, after V lost 3 bases and J lost 3 bases. Combining the CDR3 with reference TRBV7-6 and TRBJ2-3 gives the whole variable domain GAGVSQSPRYKVTKRGQDVALRCDPISGHVSLYWYRQALGQGPEFLTYFNYEAQQDKSGLPNDRFSAERPEGSISTLTIQRTEQRDSAMYRCASSFISGQGHRTDTQYFGPGTRLTVL.

The gene calls are TRBV19 and TRBJ2-1; TRBD2 agrees at 7 bases. The CDR3 is 16 residues long. The trim removed 0 bases at V and 4 bases at J, leaving 6 bases unmatched. Germline-derived CDR1 and CDR2 are LNHDA and SQIVND (reference sequence). Written as DNA, the CDR3 is TGTGCCAGTAGTATAGACGCTAGCGGTTTTTACAATGAGCAGTTCTTC. It codes for CASSIDASGFYNEQFF.

The chain joins TRBV27 to TRBJ2-5; 8 positions agree with TRBD1. Trimming cost V 1 base and J 1 base; bases outside gene matches: 2. This CDR3 region has 15 residues. CDR1 MNHEY and CDR2 SMNVEV come from the germline V gene (reference sequence). CDR3 nucleotides: TGTGCCAGCAGTTTATTCACAGGGGGCCAAGAGACCCAGTACTTC. This codes for CASSLFTGGQETQYF.

V usage is TRBV4-1 and J usage is TRBJ2-3; 11 nucleotides match TRBD2. Germline V lookup: CDR1 MGHRA, CDR2 YSYEKL. This CDR3 has 17 amino acids. V was pared by 0 bases and J by 1 base, with 3 bases of the junction left unmatched. The CDR3 DNA reads TGCGCCAGCAGCCAAGATTTACTAGCGGGGGGCACAGATACGCAGTATTTT. Encoded protein: CASSQDLLAGGTDTQYF.

The chain carries TRBV28 and TRBJ1-2, with D tentatively TRBD1 (6 bases). The CDR3 runs to 14 residues. Trimming shortened V by 0 bases and J by 8 bases, and 13 bases separated the two germline ends. Germline values: CDR1 MDHEN, CDR2 SYDVKM. This CDR3 reads CASSLWGGGRGYTF. CDR3 nucleotides: TGTGCCAGCAGTTTATGGGGAGGGGGACGGGGCTACACCTTC.

The rearrangement links TRBV4-1 to TRBJ2-2, with D tentatively TRBD2 (5 bases). Germline V gene sequence: CDR1 MGHRA, CDR2 YSYEKL. The CDR3 is 15 amino acids. The V gene lost 0 bases and the J gene lost 4 bases, with 9 bases spanning the gap. CDR3 in amino acids: CASSQEAAATGELFF. The CDR3 coding sequence is TGCGCCAGCAGCCAAGAAGCAGCGGCCACCGGGGAGCTGTTTTTT.

The V and J genes are TRBV10-3 and TRBJ1-5; maybe TRBD1 (5 bases). Germline CDR1 reads ENHRY; CDR2 reads SYGVKD. Deletions cut 2 bases from V and 11 bases from J, with 16 bases between. The CDR3 contains 14 residues. The CDR3 DNA is TGTGCCATCAGTGAGGGGCCTCGGGGGGAGGCCCAGCATTTT. Amino acids: CAISEGPRGEAQHF.

This clone appeared once. V and J are TRBV29-1 and TRBJ1-3; D possibly corresponds to TRBD1 (5 bases). The CDR3 loop spans 13 amino acids. The germline V gene has CDR1 SQVTM and CDR2 ANQGSEA. The germline V and J ends were trimmed by 4 bases and 3 bases, with 10 bases remaining between them. CDR3 protein: CSVVLTGGNTIYF. Here the CDR3 DNA reads TGCAGCGTTGTGCTCACAGGTGGAAACACCATATATTTT.

The count of this clone is one. This chain joins TRBV5-8 and TRBJ2-3; 7 bases are a match to TRBD1. Per the germline V gene, CDR1 is SGHTS and CDR2 is YDEGEE. V gave up 4 bases and J gave up 3 bases; unmatched junction bases: 5. This CDR3 region has 14 residues. The CDR3 region has the DNA TGTGCCAGCAGCACACGACAGGGTACAGATACGCAGTATTTT. Protein sequence: CASSTRQGTDTQYF. Combining the CDR3 with reference TRBV5-8 and TRBJ2-3 gives the whole variable domain EAGVTQSPTHLIKTRGQQATLRCSPISGHTSVYWYQQALGLGLQFLLWYDEGEERNRGNFPPRFSGRQFPNYSSELNVNALELEDSALYLCASSTRQGTDTQYFGPGTRLTVL.

The gene calls are TRBV15 and TRBJ2-6; 10 nucleotides line up with TRBD2. The CDR3 has 21 amino acids. Germline V gene lookup returns CDR1 LNHNV and CDR2 YYDKDF (reference sequence). V dropped 1 base and J dropped 0; count of bases not matched to a gene: 12. CDR3 sequence reads: CATSRVFGLADLSSGANVLTF. DNA for the CDR3: TGTGCCACCAGCAGAGTTTTTGGACTAGCGGATCTTAGCTCTGGGGCCAACGTCCTGACTTTC.

This clone was counted a single time. V and J are TRBV10-3 and TRBJ2-1; 8 nucleotides align to TRBD1. The V gene end was trimmed by 2 bases and the J gene end by 2 bases; junction bases not matched to a gene: 2. Germline V CDR1 and CDR2: ENHRY, SYGVKD. The CDR3 loop spans 15 amino acids. CDR3 amino acids: CAISENRGTYNEQFF. The CDR3, as DNA: TGTGCCATCAGTGAGAACAGGGGGACCTACAATGAGCAGTTCTTC.

J is TRBJ1-5 and V is TRBV6-4; TRBD1 might be the D (5 bases). Trimming took off 3 bases at V and 0 bases at J, with 9 bases between the two ends. In germline, CDR1 is MRHNA, CDR2 SNTAGT. The CDR3 is 15 amino acids. CDR3 nucleotides: TGTGCCAGCAGTGAAGACAGCTATAGCAATCAGCCCCAGCATTTT. Translated, it gives CASSEDSYSNQPQHF.

The chain couples TRBV15 to TRBJ1-5, with a weak D call TRBD1 (6 bases). The CDR3 consists of 15 residues. The germline V gene has CDR1 LNHNV and CDR2 YYDKDF (reference sequence). V lost 4 bases and J lost 0, with 10 bases in between. CDR3 in amino acids: CATSMDRYSNQPQHF. The CDR3 nucleotides are TGTGCCACCAGCATGGACAGATATAGCAATCAGCCCCAGCATTTT.

The chain uses TRBV25-1 and TRBJ2-7; a weak D match, TRBD2 (6 bases). Between the trimmed V and J ends, which lost 4 bases and 1 base, there was a span of 8 bases. The CDR3 is 13 amino acids. Looked up from germline, CDR1 is MGHDK and CDR2 is SYGVNS. This chain's CDR3 is CASSGDLSYEQYF. DNA of the CDR3: TGTGCCAGCAGTGGGGACTTGTCCTACGAGCAGTACTTC.

V is TRBV27 and J is TRBJ2-5; 8 nucleotides agree with TRBD1. The germline V gene has CDR1 MNHEY and CDR2 SMNVEV (reference sequence). V gave up 6 bases and J gave up 5 bases; unmatched junction bases: 8. The CDR3 has 14 amino acids. This CDR3 reads CASRKTGAVETQYF. DNA of the CDR3: TGTGCCAGCAGGAAGACAGGGGCGGTGGAGACCCAGTACTTC.

The chain has TRBV6-5 and TRBJ1-6, with no clear D. V lost 6 bases to trimming and J lost 6 bases, with 6 bases between them. Germline V gene sequence: CDR1 MNHEY, CDR2 SVGAGI. The CDR3 totals 12 residues. CDR3 sequence (DNA): TGTGCCAGCAGACAGTTTAATTCACCCCTCCACTTT. Protein product: CASRQFNSPLHF.

The V and J genes are TRBV28 and TRBJ2-1, with D unclear. Germline V lookup: CDR1 MDHEN, CDR2 SYDVKM. Between the trimmed V and J ends, which lost 6 bases and 8 bases, there was a span of 14 bases. This CDR3 spans 13 amino acids. The CDR3 nucleotides are TGTGCCAGCAGCCCGAATACTGTTGATGAGCAGTTCTTC. The encoded protein is CASSPNTVDEQFF.

The chain uses TRBV15 and TRBJ2-7, with TRBD1 identical over 9 bases. The CDR3 loop spans 15 amino acids. With V trimmed by 6 bases and J by 1 base, 7 bases remained unmatched. The germline CDR1 and CDR2 sequences are LNHNV and YYDKDF (reference sequence). CDR3 sequence (DNA): TGTGCCACCAGATATACCGGGACAGGGTCCTACGAGCAGTACTTC. Amino acid sequence: CATRYTGTGSYEQYF.

The V call is TRBV10-2, the J call TRBJ2-3; a weak D match, TRBD1 (6 bases). The V end lost 6 bases, the J end lost 2 bases, and 12 bases lay between the germline ends. Germline CDR1 WSHSY, CDR2 SAAADI. This CDR3 is 14 amino acids long. CDR3 bases: TGCGCCAGCAGACAGGGAGTAGACACAGATACGCAGTATTTT. Protein sequence: CASRQGVDTDTQYF.